This TCR beta chain was profiled in a study of blood T cell repertoires in COVID-19. Across the whole study: The analysed material was cDNA or gDNA that came from T cells, B-cell-depleted T cells, or PBMCs.

Authors' processing steps: Amplification of reference gene primers was used by the study to estimate nucleated cell counts. The repertoire was sequenced with immunoSEQ multiplex PCR; TCRdb's copy has only in-frame clones and lacks some. The V and J calls and clone size come from that table; D and trimming were worked out from the DNA. Among about 100,000 clones, 80% to 90% were seen once, and the ten largest hold under 5.5%. The CDR3 covers 13 residues. V gave up 2 bases and J gave up 2 bases, with 7 bases separating them. The V gene's germline CDR1 is SNHLY and CDR2 FYNNEI. The sequenced sample was peripheral blood. The V gene is TRBV2, the J gene TRBJ2-7, with D perhaps matching TRBD1 (6 bases). This clonotype was sampled from a human donor in a cohort sampled during active COVID-19. CDR3 amino acids: CASSETGPYEQYF. CDR3 bases: TGTGCCAGCAGTGAAACAGGGCCCTACGAGCAGTACTTC.